A single sample is the source of the 16 T cell receptor beta chains below, sequenced in a study of graft-versus-host responses after intestinal transplantation. Their target antigens are unknown. TCRdb's copy holds only in-frame clones and misses some; the assay was immunoSEQ multiplex PCR. The table shows tens of thousands of clones, with around 90% occurring only once. Source: unstimulated CD8+ T cells sorted from spleen or lymph node cells, taken before intestinal transplant. Receptor source: a human donor who received an intestinal transplant.

J is TRBJ2-2 and V is TRBV5-6, with 7 bases matching TRBD2. CDR1 SGHDT and CDR2 YYEEEE come from the germline V gene. V shed 4 bases and J 8 bases; nucleotides not matched to a gene: 2. The CDR3 has 12 residues. The CDR3 protein is CASSLSGGELFF. CDR3 DNA: TGTGCCAGCAGCCTTAGCGGGGGGGAGCTGTTTTTT.

This clone has just one count. V gene TRBV19 combines with J gene TRBJ2-7, with 10 nucleotides matching TRBD1. J gave up 2 bases and V 5 bases, and 6 bases lay outside the gene matches. The CDR3 sequence is 15 residues long. CDR1 and CDR2 (germline): LNHDA, SQIVND (reference sequence). The chain's CDR3 is CASSLGGTGAYEQYF. The CDR3 coding sequence is TGTGCCAGTAGTCTCGGCGGGACAGGGGCCTACGAGCAGTACTTC.

The V call is TRBV23-1, the J call TRBJ2-1; weak D call: TRBD1 (5 bases). TRBV23-1 is noted as an ORF with a role that remains uncertain. The CDR3 loop spans 13 amino acids. V dropped 8 bases and J dropped 8 bases, with 16 bases sitting between them. The CDR3 nucleotides read TGCGCCAGCCTCGCGACAGCTCCGGATGAGCAGTTCTTC. It encodes CASLATAPDEQFF.

The chain joins TRBV27 to TRBJ2-1, with a weak D call TRBD2 (6 bases). V dropped 3 bases and J dropped 9 bases, with 12 bases sitting between them. The CDR3 sequence is 13 residues long. Looked up from germline, CDR1 is MNHEY and CDR2 is SMNVEV (reference sequence). DNA for the CDR3: TGTGCCAGCAGTTTGTATGCGGGAACTGAGCAGTTCTTC. It yields the protein CASSLYAGTEQFF.

The genes are TRBV6-6 and TRBJ2-1, with 8 bases identical to TRBD2. Germline V gives CDR1 MNHNY, CDR2 SVGAGI (reference sequence). This CDR3 has 16 residues. The junction had 8 bases not matched to a gene; V was cut back by 3 bases and J by 4 bases. DNA of the CDR3: TGTGCCAGCAGTTATGCCGGGACTAGTACTTACAATGAGCAGTTCTTC. Translation: CASSYAGTSTYNEQFF.

Points on this clone: Because the CDR3's place on the DNA is in doubt, the DNA is left out and the CDR3 is given as listed by TCRdb. The chain combines TRBV27 with TRBJ2-7; TRBD2, the table's D call, lacks a check against the DNA. From its first to its last residue, the CDR3 has 19 amino acids. The germline CDR1 and CDR2 sequences are MNHEY and SMNVEV (reference sequence). Here the CDR3 reads CASSTSTPTSGNFPYEQYF.

The genes are TRBV18 and TRBJ2-3, with 9 bases fitting TRBD1. The CDR3 sequence is 18 residues long. Germline loops: CDR1 KGHSH, CDR2 LQKENI. V gave up 3 bases and J gave up 2 bases; unmatched junction bases: 12. The CDR3 nucleotides are TGTGCCAGCTCACCGGACGGGACAGGGCCATCTTACACAGATACGCAGTATTTT. This gives the protein CASSPDGTGPSYTDTQYF. Complete variable domain (other parts from reference TRBV18 and TRBJ2-3): NAGVMQNPRHLVRRRGQEARLRCSPMKGHSHVYWYRQLPEEGLKFMVYLQKENIIDESGMPKERFSAEFPKEGPSILRIQQVVRGDSAAYFCASSPDGTGPSYTDTQYFGPGTRLTVL.

The chain uses TRBV7-2 and TRBJ2-7, with 7 bases aligning to TRBD2. V lost 6 bases to trimming and J lost 7 bases; unmatched junction nucleotides: 12. CDR1 is SGHTA and CDR2 is FQGNSA in the germline V gene. The CDR3 is made up of 14 amino acids. The CDR3 DNA reads TGTGCCAGCAGGGTAAGCGGGGAGACCAGGGAGCAGTACTTC. This sequence encodes CASRVSGETREQYF.

The V and J genes are TRBV19 and TRBJ2-1; D not certain. The CDR3 has 15 amino acids. The germline gives CDR1 LNHDA, CDR2 SQIVND (reference sequence). The germline V and J ends were trimmed by 5 bases and 4 bases, with 15 bases remaining between them. DNA of the CDR3: TGTGCCAGTAGTCGTTCCTCAGGCGTATACAATGAGCAGTTCTTC. It codes for CASSRSSGVYNEQFF.

The V gene is TRBV6-1, the J gene TRBJ2-5; 8 bases match TRBD2. The CDR3 is made up of 15 amino acids. The V gene end was trimmed by 1 base and the J gene end by 1 base; junction bases not matched to a gene: 2. Germline CDR1 and CDR2: MNHNS and SASEGT. The DNA for the CDR3 is TGTGCCAGCAGTGAAGGTCTAGCGGGCCAAGAGACCCAGTACTTC. This encodes CASSEGLAGQETQYF.

The CDR3 sequence is CASLPGLAGYEQYF. The CDR3, as DNA: TGTGCCAGCCTCCCGGGACTAGCGGGTTACGAGCAGTACTTC. The chain has TRBV2 and TRBJ2-7; 12 bases line up with TRBD2. The CDR3 is made up of 14 amino acids. Germline V gene sequence: CDR1 SNHLY, CDR2 FYNNEI. J lost 4 bases, V lost 8 bases, and 6 bases had no gene match.

The rearrangement uses TRBV4-3 and TRBJ1-1; D gene ambiguous. Trimming cost V 0 bases and J 2 bases, with 13 bases left between them. Germline CDR1 reads LGHNA; CDR2 reads YSLEER. CDR3 length equals 16 residues. For the CDR3, the DNA is TGCGCCAGCAGCCAAGACTGGGAGGGTGGTAACACTGAAGCTTTCTTT. Residues: CASSQDWEGGNTEAFF.

This chain uses TRBV6-5 with TRBJ2-7; 7 bases map to TRBD2. The length of the CDR3 is 14 residues. The germline gives CDR1 MNHEY, CDR2 SVGAGI. V lost 6 bases and J lost 4; bases outside the gene matches: 9. The CDR3 is CASSPGTKLYEQYF. CDR3 nucleotide sequence: TGTGCCAGCAGCCCCGGGACTAAACTTTACGAGCAGTACTTC.

This CDR3 reads CASSLGDGWYQETQYF. The DNA of the CDR3 is TGTGCCAGCAGCTTGGGAGACGGATGGTACCAAGAGACCCAGTACTTC. This chain connects TRBV28 to TRBJ2-5; tentative D call: TRBD2 (5 bases). Germline V gene data show CDR1 as MDHEN and CDR2 as SYDVKM. Trimming left V 6 bases short and J 0 bases short, with 17 bases between. The length of the CDR3 is 16 residues. Variable domain in full (rest from reference TRBV28 and TRBJ2-5): DVKVTQSSRYLVKRTGEKVFLECVQDMDHENMFWYRQDPGLGLRLIYFSYDVKMKEKGDIPEGYSVSREKKERFSLILESASTNQTSMYLCASSLGDGWYQETQYFGPGTRLLVL.

The V and J genes are TRBV7-9 and TRBJ2-1; D may be TRBD1 (5 bases). The germline gives CDR1 SEHNR, CDR2 FQNEAQ (reference sequence). CDR3 length: 14 amino acids. V gave up 5 bases and J gave up 7 bases, with 15 bases separating them. This chain's CDR3 is CASSPSVRENEQFF. The CDR3 region has the DNA TGTGCCAGCAGCCCTTCGGTCAGGGAAAATGAGCAGTTCTTC.

Only a few counts were recorded for this clone. The chain uses TRBV5-5 and TRBJ1-5, with a weak D call TRBD1 (5 bases). V was trimmed by 1 base and J by 7 bases, leaving 9 bases between them. Germline values: CDR1 SGHKS, CDR2 YYEKEE (reference sequence). The CDR3 runs to 13 residues. This CDR3 reads CASSLWGEQPQHF. As DNA, the CDR3 is TGTGCCAGCAGCTTGTGGGGGGAACAGCCCCAGCATTTT.